This T cell receptor (beta chain) appears in the sequencing data of a study of T cell repertoires in cytomegalovirus infection. Study-level information: CMV epitopes in the study were HLA-C-restricted (recently identified) and HLA-B-restricted (well studied). Public TCR beta signatures were indicative of both CMV infection and a matching HLA type.

TCRdb redid the calling of the reads with MiXCR, one entry per CDR3 protein. The data contain hundreds of thousands of distinct CDR3 sequences, about 28% of them singletons. This clonotype was observed a few times. Its matching antigen is unknown. Study conclusions and caveats: Based on cumulative public TCR beta family frequency, carriers of CMV plus the relevant HLA were identified. The ex vivo response was dominated by HLA-C-restricted CMV-specific TCR beta clonotypes.

CDR3 length equals 17 residues. V lost 4 bases to trimming and J lost 2 bases, with 18 bases between them. Germline CDR1 is LGHNA and CDR2 is YNFKEQ. The source of this sequence is a human donor in good health (CMV status not recorded). Some clones in this sample may be carry-over from other donors' samples. Sequencing was performed on cultured PBMCs, taken from culture after CMV antigen stimulation. The J gene is TRBJ1-5, the V gene TRBV4-2, with a weak D call TRBD1 (5 bases). This CDR3 reads CASSPGTLRPGNQPQHF. The CDR3 DNA sequence: TGTGCCAGCAGCCCGGGGACCTTGAGGCCTGGCAATCAGCCCCAGCATTTT.